This entry features one T cell receptor beta chain sequence. Its antigen remains unidentified. CDR1 is MNHGY, CDR2 SAAAGT, per germline. The germline V and J ends were trimmed by 6 bases and 8 bases, with 13 bases remaining between them. The CDR3 has 13 amino acids. TCRdb re-called the reads through MiXCR, storing one row per CDR3 protein. The table has around 740,000 distinct CDR3 sequences, approximately 40% seen once. The sample belongs to a study of T cell repertoires in cytomegalovirus infection. As for the study in general: It can be stated that public TCR beta signatures indicated CMV infection as well as a matching HLA type. Points from the study as a whole: Clonotypes of TCR beta that were HLA-C-restricted and CMV-specific dominated the ex vivo response.

The TCR was taken from a human donor in good health (CMV status not recorded). Some clones in this sample may be carry-over from other donors' samples. The specimen was PBMCs. V usage is TRBV6-8 and J usage is TRBJ1-4; D call uncertain. The CDR3 is CASSGIPHEKLFF. The CDR3 DNA follows: TGTGCCAGCAGCGGGATTCCCCACGAAAAACTGTTTTTT.